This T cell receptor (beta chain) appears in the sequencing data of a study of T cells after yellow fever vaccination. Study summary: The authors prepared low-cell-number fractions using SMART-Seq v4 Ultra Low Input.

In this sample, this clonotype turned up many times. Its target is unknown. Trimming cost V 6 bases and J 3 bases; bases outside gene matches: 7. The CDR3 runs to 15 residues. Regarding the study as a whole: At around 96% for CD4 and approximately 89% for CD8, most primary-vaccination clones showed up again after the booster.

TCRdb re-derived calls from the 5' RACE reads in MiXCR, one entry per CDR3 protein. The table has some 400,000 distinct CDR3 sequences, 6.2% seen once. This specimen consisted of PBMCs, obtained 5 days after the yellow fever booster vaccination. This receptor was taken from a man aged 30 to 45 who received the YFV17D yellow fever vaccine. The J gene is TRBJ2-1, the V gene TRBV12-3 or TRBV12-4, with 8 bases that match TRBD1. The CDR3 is CASRLDRANYNEQFF. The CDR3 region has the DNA TGTGCCAGCAGGTTGGACAGGGCCAACTACAATGAGCAGTTCTTC.